This TCR beta chain was recorded in a study of CD8+ T cells in alopecia areata. Points from the study as a whole: Higher clonality and more expanded CD8+ clones appeared in lesional than normal scalp.

The V end was cut by 7 bases, the J end by 5 bases, with 6 bases between. Per germline, CDR1 SNHLY and CDR2 FYNNEI. The CDR3 totals 12 residues. This clone was observed once. The target antigen is unknown. Sequencing templates came from extracted RNA that was reverse transcribed into cDNA. TCRdb's copy holds only in-frame clones and misses some; the assay was immunoSEQ multiplex PCR. The sample shows 220,000 or so clones, roughly 57% of them seen only once. The material was CD4+ T cells sorted from blood, obtained at week 0. The rearrangement uses TRBV2 and TRBJ1-6; D unclear. The sequence was obtained from a human donor with alopecia areata. In nucleotides, the CDR3 is TGTGCCAGCAACAGCAATAATTCACCCCTCCACTTT. Translated: CASNSNNSPLHF.